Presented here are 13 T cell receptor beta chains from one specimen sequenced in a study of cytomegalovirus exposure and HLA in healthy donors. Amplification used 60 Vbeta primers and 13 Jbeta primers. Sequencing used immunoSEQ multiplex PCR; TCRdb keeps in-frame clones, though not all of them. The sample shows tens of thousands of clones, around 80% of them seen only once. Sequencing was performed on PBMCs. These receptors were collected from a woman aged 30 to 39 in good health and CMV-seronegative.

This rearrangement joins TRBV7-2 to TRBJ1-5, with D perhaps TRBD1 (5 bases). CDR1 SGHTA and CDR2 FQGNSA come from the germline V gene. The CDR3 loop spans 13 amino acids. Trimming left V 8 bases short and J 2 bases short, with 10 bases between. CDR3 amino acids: CASGTRGNQPQHF. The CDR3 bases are TGTGCCAGCGGGACTAGGGGCAATCAGCCCCAGCATTTT.

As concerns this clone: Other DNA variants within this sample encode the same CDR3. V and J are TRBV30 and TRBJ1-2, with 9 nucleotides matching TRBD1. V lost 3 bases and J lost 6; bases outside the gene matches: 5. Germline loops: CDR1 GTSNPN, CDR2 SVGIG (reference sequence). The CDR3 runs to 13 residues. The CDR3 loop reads CAWSTGQGNGYTF. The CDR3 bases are TGTGCCTGGAGCACGGGACAGGGAAATGGCTACACCTTC.

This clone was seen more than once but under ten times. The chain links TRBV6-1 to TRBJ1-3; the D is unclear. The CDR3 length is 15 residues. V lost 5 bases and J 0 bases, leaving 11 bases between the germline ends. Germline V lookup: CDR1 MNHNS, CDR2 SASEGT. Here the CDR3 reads CASSSYSFSGNTIYF. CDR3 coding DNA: TGTGCCAGCAGTTCTTACAGTTTCTCTGGAAACACCATATATTTT.

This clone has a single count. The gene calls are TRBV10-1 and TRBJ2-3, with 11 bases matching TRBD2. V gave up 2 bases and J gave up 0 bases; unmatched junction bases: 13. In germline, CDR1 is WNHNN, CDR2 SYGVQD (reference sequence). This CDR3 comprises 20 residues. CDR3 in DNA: TGCGCCAGCAGTGAGCTAAGACTAGCGGGATCAGACCCTAGCACAGATACGCAGTATTTT. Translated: CASSELRLAGSDPSTDTQYF.

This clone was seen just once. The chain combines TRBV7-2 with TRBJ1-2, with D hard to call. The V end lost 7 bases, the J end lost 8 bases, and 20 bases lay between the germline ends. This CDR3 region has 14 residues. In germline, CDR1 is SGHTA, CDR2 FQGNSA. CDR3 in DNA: TGTGCCAGCAACTACCCTGTAACTACGCAGGGCTACACCTTC. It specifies CASNYPVTTQGYTF.

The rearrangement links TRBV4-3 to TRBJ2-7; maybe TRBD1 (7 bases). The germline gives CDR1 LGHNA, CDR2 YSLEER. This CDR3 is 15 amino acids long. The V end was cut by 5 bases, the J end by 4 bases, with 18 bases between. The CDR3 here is CASSLAQGGAYEQYF. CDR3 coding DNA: TGCGCCAGCAGCTTGGCGCAGGGGGGAGCGTACGAGCAGTACTTC.

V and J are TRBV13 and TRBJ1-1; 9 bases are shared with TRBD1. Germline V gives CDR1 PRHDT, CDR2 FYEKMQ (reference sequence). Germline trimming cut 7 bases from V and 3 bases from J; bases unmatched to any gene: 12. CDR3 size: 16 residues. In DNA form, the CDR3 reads TGTGCCAGCACGGGGACAGGGTCTTTTCCGGACACTGAAGCTTTCTTT. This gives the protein CASTGTGSFPDTEAFF.

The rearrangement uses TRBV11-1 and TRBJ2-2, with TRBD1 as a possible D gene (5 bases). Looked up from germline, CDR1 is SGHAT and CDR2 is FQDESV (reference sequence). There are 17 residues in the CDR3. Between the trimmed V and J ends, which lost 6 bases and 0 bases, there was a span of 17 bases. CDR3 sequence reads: CASSPGNWTPNTGELFF. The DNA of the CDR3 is TGTGCCAGCAGTCCTGGGAATTGGACACCGAACACCGGGGAGCTGTTTTTT.

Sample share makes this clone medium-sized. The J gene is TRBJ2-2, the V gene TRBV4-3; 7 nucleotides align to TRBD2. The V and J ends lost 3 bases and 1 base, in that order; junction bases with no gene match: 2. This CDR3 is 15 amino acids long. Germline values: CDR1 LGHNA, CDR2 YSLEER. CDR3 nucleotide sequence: TGCGCCAGCAGCCATACTAGCGAGAACACCGGGGAGCTGTTTTTT. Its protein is CASSHTSENTGELFF.

CDR3 region: CASSLGPGNPEAFF. As DNA, the CDR3 is TGTGCCAGCAGCTTAGGGCCGGGAAATCCCGAAGCTTTCTTT. This sequence joins TRBV7-9 and TRBJ1-1; D is unresolved. This CDR3 is 14 amino acids long. Between the trimmed V and J ends, which lost 1 base and 8 bases, there was a span of 14 bases. From germline, CDR1 is SEHNR and CDR2 FQNEAQ (reference sequence).

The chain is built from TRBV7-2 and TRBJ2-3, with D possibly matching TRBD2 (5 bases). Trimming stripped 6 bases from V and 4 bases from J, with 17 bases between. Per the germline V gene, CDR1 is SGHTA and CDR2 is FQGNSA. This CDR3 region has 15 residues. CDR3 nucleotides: TGTGCCAGCAGTAAACGACGGCCGGAGGCAGATACGCAGTATTTT. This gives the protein CASSKRRPEADTQYF. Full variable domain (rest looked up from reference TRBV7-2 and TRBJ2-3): GAGVSQSPSNKVTEKGKDVELRCDPISGHTALYWYRQSLGQGLEFLIYFQGNSAPDKSGLPSDRFSAERTGGSVSTLTIQRTQQEDSAVYLCASSKRRPEADTQYFGPGTRLTVL.

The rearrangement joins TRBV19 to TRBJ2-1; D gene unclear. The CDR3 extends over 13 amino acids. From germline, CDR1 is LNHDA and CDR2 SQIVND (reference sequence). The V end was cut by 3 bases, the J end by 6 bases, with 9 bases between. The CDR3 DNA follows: TGTGCCAGTAGTATGAAACAGCCCAATGAGCAGTTCTTC. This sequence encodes CASSMKQPNEQFF.

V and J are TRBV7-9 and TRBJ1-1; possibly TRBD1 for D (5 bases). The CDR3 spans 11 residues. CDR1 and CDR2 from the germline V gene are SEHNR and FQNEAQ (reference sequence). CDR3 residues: CAETVNTEAFF. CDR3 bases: TGTGCAGAGACAGTTAACACTGAAGCTTTCTTT.